This TCR beta chain comes out of a study of CD8 T cells in Susac syndrome. Deletions cut 4 bases from V and 8 bases from J, with 14 bases between. The CDR3 length is 14 residues. CDR1 and CDR2 from the germline V gene are SEHNR and FQNEAQ (reference sequence). CD8+ and CD4+ T cells circulating in blood were sequenced for TCR beta. With random hexamers, reverse transcription was performed on about 0.45 to 1 ug of RNA. A multiplex approach, immunoSEQ multiplex PCR, amplified TCR beta CDR3 across 54 Vbeta and 13 Jbeta. From the immunoSEQ multiplex PCR reads, TCRdb called clonotypes with MiXCR, one entry per CDR3 protein. This sample has about 130,000 distinct CDR3 sequences, with around 96% found just once.

The gene calls are TRBV7-9 and TRBJ1-4; D is possibly TRBD1 (6 bases). The sequenced sample was CD4+ T cells from PBMCs. This TCR derives from a human donor in good health. CDR3 residues: CASSWGGDNEKLFF. The CDR3 nucleotides read TGTGCCAGCAGCTGGGGAGGGGACAACGAAAAACTGTTTTTT.